Shown below are 30 T cell receptor beta chains from a single sample sequenced in a study of T cells in localized non-small cell lung cancer. Libraries were prepared by immunoSEQ multiplex PCR; TCRdb keeps only in-frame clonotypes and omits some of them. The sample contains 50,000 to 65,000 clones, around three quarters of which appear only once. The sequencing here drew on PBMCs, taken before any cancer treatment. The receptors come from a woman aged 35-75 years with stage II lung adenocarcinoma.

The chain has TRBV19 and TRBJ1-5, with TRBD1 matching over 9 bases. This CDR3 contains 14 residues. V lost 6 bases and J lost 8; bases outside the gene matches: 8. CDR1 and CDR2 from the germline V gene are LNHDA and SQIVND (reference sequence). CDR3 in DNA: TGTGCCAGTAGCCAGGGACAGGGACGCGAGCCCCAGCATTTT. It translates to CASSQGQGREPQHF.

The gene calls are TRBV5-8 and TRBJ1-3, with D possibly matching TRBD1 (6 bases). This CDR3 comprises 16 residues. Between the trimmed V and J ends, which lost 4 bases and 0 bases, there was a span of 14 bases. Germline V lookup: CDR1 SGHTS, CDR2 YDEGEE. For the CDR3, the DNA is TGTGCCAGCAGCGCCGGACAGCAGATCTCTGGAAACACCATATATTTT. Its translation is CASSAGQQISGNTIYF.

This clone occurred a few times. The chain recombines TRBV28 with TRBJ1-2, with TRBD1 as a possible D gene (6 bases). The V gene lost 3 bases and the J gene lost 6 bases, with 14 bases spanning the gap. CDR1 MDHEN and CDR2 SYDVKM come from the germline V gene. This CDR3 is built from 14 residues. The CDR3 nucleotides are TGTGCCAGCAGTTTGAGGGGGGGAGGGAATGGCTACACCTTC. Residues: CASSLRGGGNGYTF.

This rearrangement joins TRBV19 to TRBJ1-1; TRBD1 is a possible D gene (5 bases). Deletions cut 3 bases from V and 7 bases from J, with 9 bases between. CDR3 size: 12 residues. CDR1 is LNHDA, CDR2 SQIVND, per germline (reference sequence). The CDR3 sequence is CASSIGGGEAFF. The CDR3 DNA reads as TGTGCCAGTAGTATTGGCGGGGGTGAAGCTTTCTTT.

V usage is TRBV7-2 and J usage is TRBJ2-1; 8 bases line up with TRBD1. The CDR3 is 14 amino acids. V dropped 3 bases and J dropped 4; count of bases not matched to a gene: 2. Germline V gene lookup returns CDR1 SGHTA and CDR2 FQGNSA. CDR3 DNA: TGTGCCAGCAGCTTGGGACAGGTGTACAATGAGCAGTTCTTC. Translating it yields CASSLGQVYNEQFF.

J is TRBJ2-7 and V is TRBV4-2; D possibly corresponds to TRBD1 (6 bases). This CDR3 is 15 amino acids long. Per the germline V gene, CDR1 is LGHNA and CDR2 is YNFKEQ. Trimming stripped 4 bases from V and 5 bases from J, with 18 bases between. The DNA of the CDR3 is TGTGCCAGCAGCCCCACAGGGCAGGGCGGGCACGAGCAGTACTTC. Its protein is CASSPTGQGGHEQYF.

The V and J genes are TRBV21-1 and TRBJ1-5; TRBD1 is taken as the D call from the table, unchecked against the DNA. TRBV21-1 is tagged as a pseudogene. The CDR3 spans 18 residues. As DNA, the CDR3 is TGTGCCAGCAGCCACCGGACAGGGGGCCGGCGTGGCAATCAGCCCCAGCATTTT. This codes for CASSHRTGGRRGNQPQHF.

This clone was observed a handful of times. The CDR3 coding sequence is TGTGCCAGCAGCTTAGACGGTGTCCTTGAAGCTTTCTTT. Amino acids: CASSLDGVLEAFF. This chain joins TRBV7-8 and TRBJ1-1; D gene unclear. The CDR3 has 13 amino acids. V gave up 1 base and J gave up 7 bases, with 10 bases separating them. Germline CDR1 reads SGHVS; CDR2 reads FQNEAQ.

The chain has TRBV5-4 and TRBJ1-6; D perhaps matches TRBD1 (6 bases). In germline, CDR1 is SGHNT, CDR2 YYREEE (reference sequence). Trimming took off 4 bases at V and 11 bases at J, with 16 bases between the two ends. This CDR3 has 14 residues. CDR3 sequence: CASSDPGEGAPLHF. Here the CDR3 DNA reads TGTGCCAGCAGCGACCCCGGGGAGGGGGCACCCCTCCACTTT. Based on the CDR3 plus reference TRBV5-4 and TRBJ1-6, the full variable domain is ETGVTQSPTHLIKTRGQQVTLRCSSQSGHNTVSWYQQALGQGPQFIFQYYREEENGRGNFPPRFSGLQFPNYSSELNVNALELDDSALYLCASSDPGEGAPLHFGNGTRLTVT.

This clone was seen only a few times. V and J are TRBV2 and TRBJ2-5, with 8 bases identical to TRBD1. J was trimmed by 4 bases and V by 5 bases; bases with no gene match: 6. From germline, CDR1 is SNHLY and CDR2 FYNNEI. This CDR3 has 14 residues. Here the CDR3 DNA reads TGTGCCAGCAGTCTCTACGACAGGGGAGAGACCCAGTACTTC. Translating it yields CASSLYDRGETQYF.

V gene TRBV7-8 combines with J gene TRBJ2-4; 7 bases line up with TRBD2. Germline loops: CDR1 SGHVS, CDR2 FQNEAQ. The CDR3 covers 14 residues. V lost 4 bases to trimming and J lost 6 bases; unmatched junction nucleotides: 6. Here the CDR3 reads CASSSLGEGNIQYF. The CDR3 coding sequence is TGTGCCAGCAGCTCCCTCGGGGAGGGAAACATTCAGTACTTC.

This chain uses TRBV18 with TRBJ2-5, with 7 bases identical to TRBD1. The length of the CDR3 is 17 residues. Germline V gene data show CDR1 as KGHSH and CDR2 as LQKENI. V gave up 0 bases and J gave up 5 bases; unmatched junction bases: 12. In DNA form, the CDR3 reads TGTGCCAGCTCACCACCGTGGGACAGTAATCAGGGGGAGACCCAGTACTTC. Its translation: CASSPPWDSNQGETQYF. The variable domain in full, with the rest retrieved from reference TRBV18 and TRBJ2-5, is NAGVMQNPRHLVRRRGQEARLRCSPMKGHSHVYWYRQLPEEGLKFMVYLQKENIIDESGMPKERFSAEFPKEGPSILRIQQVVRGDSAAYFCASSPPWDSNQGETQYFGPGTRLLVL.

This chain links TRBV2 with TRBJ2-2; weak D call: TRBD2 (6 bases). CDR3 length: 14 amino acids. Germline V gene data show CDR1 as SNHLY and CDR2 as FYNNEI. The V and J ends lost 5 bases and 4 bases respectively, with 11 bases between them. The CDR3 reads CASSRLVSTGELFF. The CDR3 DNA reads TGTGCCAGCAGTCGACTAGTTTCCACCGGGGAGCTGTTTTTT.

The chain couples TRBV4-1 to TRBJ2-7; possibly TRBD1 for D (6 bases). The CDR3 spans 14 residues. Trimming stripped 4 bases from V and 3 bases from J, with 13 bases between. The germline CDR1 and CDR2 sequences are MGHRA and YSYEKL. The CDR3: CASSPRGQSYEQYF. The CDR3 coding sequence is TGCGCCAGCAGCCCCCGAGGACAGAGCTACGAGCAGTACTTC.

The V and J genes are TRBV6-5 and TRBJ1-5; D is ambiguous. V was clipped by 6 bases and J by 15 bases, with 15 bases between them. Germline assignment: CDR1 MNHEY and CDR2 SVGAGI. This CDR3 has 11 amino acids. The DNA for the CDR3 is TGTGCCAGCAGGCATGGAACTTACTTGCATTTT. This encodes CASRHGTYLHF.

The V gene is TRBV6-6, the J gene TRBJ1-2, with D possibly being TRBD1 (6 bases). Germline CDR1 is MNHNY and CDR2 is SVGAGI (reference sequence). Trimming cost V 5 bases and J 4 bases, with 11 bases left between them. CDR3 size: 13 residues. The CDR3 bases are TGTGCCAGCAGTCTAGACAGGCTCTATGGCTACACCTTC. Encoded protein: CASSLDRLYGYTF.

The V and J genes are TRBV7-2 and TRBJ2-2; 8 bases line up with TRBD2. Germline CDR1 SGHTA, CDR2 FQGNSA. The V segment lost 6 bases and the J segment 4 bases; nucleotides outside the gene matches: 7. The CDR3 extends over 15 amino acids. This chain's CDR3 is CASRSGGMSTGELFF. The CDR3 coding sequence is TGTGCCAGCAGGTCGGGGGGGATGAGCACCGGGGAGCTGTTTTTT.

The chain is built from TRBV11-1 and TRBJ2-3, with 9 bases matching TRBD2. There are 16 residues in the CDR3. Per the germline V gene, CDR1 is SGHAT and CDR2 is FQDESV (reference sequence). The trim removed 3 bases at V and 4 bases at J, leaving 8 bases unmatched. CDR3 residues: CASSFSGLARSDTQYF. The CDR3 nucleotides are TGTGCCAGCAGCTTCTCGGGACTAGCTAGGTCAGATACGCAGTATTTT.

The chain is built from TRBV7-2 and TRBJ2-5; TRBD2 agrees at 8 bases. CDR3 length: 15 amino acids. J gave up 3 bases and V 3 bases, and 6 bases lay outside the gene matches. The germline V gene encodes CDR1 SGHTA and CDR2 FQGNSA. This chain's CDR3 is CASSFSRGGEETQYF. The CDR3 nucleotides are TGTGCCAGCAGCTTCTCCCGGGGGGGCGAAGAGACCCAGTACTTC.

The chain carries TRBV28 and TRBJ1-1; 10 bases are a match to TRBD1. The V and J ends lost 3 bases and 6 bases, in that order; junction bases with no gene match: 1. Germline V gives CDR1 MDHEN, CDR2 SYDVKM. This CDR3 comprises 13 residues. CDR3: CASSLTGGAEAFF. The CDR3, as DNA: TGTGCCAGCAGTTTGACAGGGGGCGCTGAAGCTTTCTTT.

V usage is TRBV5-1 and J usage is TRBJ2-5, with TRBD2 as a possible D gene (5 bases). The V gene lost 1 base and the J gene lost 5 bases, with 15 bases spanning the gap. The CDR3 spans 15 residues. Germline loops: CDR1 SGHRS, CDR2 YFSETQ. CDR3 in amino acids: CASSLPAGRQETQYF. In nucleotides, the CDR3 is TGCGCCAGCAGCTTGCCCGCGGGCCGCCAGGAGACCCAGTACTTC.

V usage is TRBV9 and J usage is TRBJ1-1; D perhaps matches TRBD1 (6 bases). V was cut by 3 bases and J by 0 bases, with 12 bases left in between. Looked up from germline, CDR1 is SGDLS and CDR2 is YYNGEE. The CDR3 has 15 amino acids. This CDR3 is CASSAQTGLNTEAFF. The DNA for the CDR3 is TGTGCCAGCAGCGCCCAAACAGGGTTGAACACTGAAGCTTTCTTT.

This chain uses TRBV7-9 with TRBJ1-1, with D uncertain. Deletions cut 3 bases from V and 0 bases from J, with 11 bases between. In germline, CDR1 is SEHNR, CDR2 FQNEAQ (reference sequence). The CDR3 length is 15 residues. The CDR3 reads CASSFVGFMNTEAFF. For the CDR3, the DNA is TGTGCCAGCAGCTTTGTCGGATTCATGAACACTGAAGCTTTCTTT.

This clone was seen ten or more times. The chain couples TRBV4-1 to TRBJ2-7, with D hard to call. Between the trimmed V and J ends, which lost 0 bases and 0 bases, there was a span of 6 bases. The CDR3 runs 14 residues. Looked up from germline, CDR1 is MGHRA and CDR2 is YSYEKL. The CDR3 is CASSQDSSSYEQYF. CDR3 bases: TGCGCCAGCAGCCAAGATTCTAGCTCCTACGAGCAGTACTTC.

The V and J genes are TRBV6-1 and TRBJ2-6; the match to TRBD1 covers 8 bases. This CDR3 contains 17 residues. Trimming cost V 4 bases and J 3 bases; bases outside gene matches: 8. Germline CDR1 is MNHNS and CDR2 is SASEGT. The CDR3 region has the DNA TGTGCCAGCAGTGTCGGACAGGGCGCCGGTGGGGCCAACGTCCTGACTTTC. It is translated as CASSVGQGAGGANVLTF.

The chain is built from TRBV4-3 and TRBJ2-3, with 8 nucleotides matching TRBD1. The J segment lost 6 bases and the V segment lost 0 bases, leaving 14 bases of the junction unmatched. CDR3 length equals 18 residues. CDR1 is LGHNA and CDR2 is YSLEER in the germline V gene. As DNA, the CDR3 is TGCGCCAGCAGCCAAGAGGAGACAGGGGATGGGCCGGCGGATACGCAGTATTTT. The encoded protein is CASSQEETGDGPADTQYF.

The chain couples TRBV14 to TRBJ2-2, with 8 bases fitting TRBD2. The germline V gene encodes CDR1 SGHDN and CDR2 FVKESK. Germline trimming cut 3 bases from V and 4 bases from J; bases unmatched to any gene: 4. The CDR3 consists of 15 residues. The CDR3 nucleotides read TGTGCCAGCAGCCACACGGGGGGGTTCACCGGGGAGCTGTTTTTT. It specifies CASSHTGGFTGELFF.

This clone was counted once. The J gene is TRBJ2-7, the V gene TRBV18; 8 positions match TRBD2. The J segment lost 2 bases and the V segment lost 2 bases, leaving 5 bases of the junction unmatched. This CDR3 has 15 residues. Germline CDR1 KGHSH, CDR2 LQKENI. CDR3 residues: CASSPSTSGAYEQYF. The CDR3 region has the DNA TGTGCCAGCTCACCAAGCACTAGCGGCGCCTACGAGCAGTACTTC.

This chain links TRBV25-1 with TRBJ2-7; possibly TRBD1 or TRBD2 for D (5 bases each). The CDR3 covers 18 residues. The germline V gene encodes CDR1 MGHDK and CDR2 SYGVNS. V gave up 1 base and J gave up 5 bases, with 24 bases separating them. The CDR3 coding sequence is TGTGCCAGCAGTGAATCAAGCCCCGACAGAGGGATTTGGGACGAGCAGTACTTC. It encodes CASSESSPDRGIWDEQYF.

The V gene is TRBV5-1, the J gene TRBJ1-5; 11 nucleotides line up with TRBD1. V was pared by 4 bases and J by 4 bases, with 4 bases of the junction left unmatched. Germline V gene data show CDR1 as SGHRS and CDR2 as YFSETQ. The CDR3 spans 15 residues. CDR3 sequence (DNA): TGCGCCAGCAGCGCGGGGACAGGGGGTAATCAGCCCCAGCATTTT. It is translated as CASSAGTGGNQPQHF.